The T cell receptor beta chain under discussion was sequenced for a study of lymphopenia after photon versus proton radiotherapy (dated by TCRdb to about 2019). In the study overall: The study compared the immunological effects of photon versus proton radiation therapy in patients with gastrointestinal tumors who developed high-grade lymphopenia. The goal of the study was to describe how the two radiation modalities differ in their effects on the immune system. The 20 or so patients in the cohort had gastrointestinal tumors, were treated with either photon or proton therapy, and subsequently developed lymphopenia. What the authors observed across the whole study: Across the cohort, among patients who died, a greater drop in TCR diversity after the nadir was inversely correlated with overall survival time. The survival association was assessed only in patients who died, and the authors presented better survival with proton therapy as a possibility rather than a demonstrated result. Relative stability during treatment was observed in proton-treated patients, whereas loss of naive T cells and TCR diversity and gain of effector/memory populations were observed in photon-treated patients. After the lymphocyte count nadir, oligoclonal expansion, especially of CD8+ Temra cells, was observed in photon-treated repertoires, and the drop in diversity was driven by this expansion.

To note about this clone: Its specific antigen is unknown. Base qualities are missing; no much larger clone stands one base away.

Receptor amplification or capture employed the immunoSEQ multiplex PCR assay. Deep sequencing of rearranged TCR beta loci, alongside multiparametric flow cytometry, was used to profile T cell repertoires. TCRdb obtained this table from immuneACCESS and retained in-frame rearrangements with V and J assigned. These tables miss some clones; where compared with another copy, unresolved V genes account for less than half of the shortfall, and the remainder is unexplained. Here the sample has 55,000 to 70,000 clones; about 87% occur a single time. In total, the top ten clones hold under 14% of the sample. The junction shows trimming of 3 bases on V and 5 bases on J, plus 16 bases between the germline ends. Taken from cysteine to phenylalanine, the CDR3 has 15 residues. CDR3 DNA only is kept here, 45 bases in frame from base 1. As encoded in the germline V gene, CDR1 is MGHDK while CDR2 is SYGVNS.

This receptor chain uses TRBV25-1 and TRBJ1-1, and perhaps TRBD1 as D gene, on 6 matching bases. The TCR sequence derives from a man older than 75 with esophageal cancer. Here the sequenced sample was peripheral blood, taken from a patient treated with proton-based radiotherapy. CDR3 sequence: CASSEGLVGGTEAFF. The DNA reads TGTGCCAGCAGTGAGGGGTTGGTAGGGGGGACTGAAGCTTTCTTT.